A single sample is the source of the 6 T cell receptor beta chains below, sequenced in a study of cytomegalovirus exposure and HLA in healthy donors. With 60 Vbeta and 13 Jbeta primers, the PCR was carried out. The table came from immunoSEQ multiplex PCR; TCRdb's copy has only in-frame clones and leaves some out. This sample's clone table lists around 35,000 clones. The source material was PBMCs. These receptors came from a woman aged 35 to 49 in good health and CMV-seropositive.

The chain couples TRBV7-9 to TRBJ2-3; 9 nucleotides match TRBD2. Per the germline V gene, CDR1 is SEHNR and CDR2 is FQNEAQ (reference sequence). This CDR3 has 16 amino acids. Trimming at V came to 0 bases and at J to 1 base, leaving 2 bases not matched to a gene. The CDR3 spells CASSLATSGGTDTQYF. Here the CDR3 DNA reads TGTGCCAGCAGCTTAGCGACTAGCGGAGGCACAGATACGCAGTATTTT.

CDR3 nucleotide sequence: TGCGCCAGCAGCTTGGTGGGACAGGGGTATGGAAACACCATATATTTT. It specifies CASSLVGQGYGNTIYF. The J gene is TRBJ1-3, the V gene TRBV5-1; TRBD1 matches 10 bases. In germline, CDR1 is SGHRS, CDR2 YFSETQ. V lost 0 bases, J lost 3 bases, and 3 bases stayed unmatched. The CDR3 is 16 amino acids.

V is TRBV19 and J is TRBJ2-7; 7 positions match TRBD1. The V segment lost 3 bases and the J segment 2 bases; nucleotides outside the gene matches: 7. The germline V gene encodes CDR1 LNHDA and CDR2 SQIVND (reference sequence). CDR3 length: 15 residues. Here the CDR3 DNA reads TGTGCCAGTAGTATGGAAAGGGGGCCCCCCTACGAGCAGTACTTC. It codes for CASSMERGPPYEQYF.

The chain is built from TRBV7-3 and TRBJ2-2, with 8 bases matching TRBD1. The V and J ends lost 5 bases and 7 bases, in that order; junction bases with no gene match: 3. Germline CDR1 and CDR2: SGHTA and FQGTGA. The CDR3 covers 13 residues. CDR3 sequence reads: CASSPQGGGELFF. The CDR3 bases are TGTGCCAGCAGCCCACAGGGGGGCGGGGAGCTGTTTTTT. Full variable domain (outside the CDR3, taken from reference TRBV7-3 and TRBJ2-2): GAGVSQTPSNKVTEKGKYVELRCDPISGHTALYWYRQSLGQGPEFLIYFQGTGAADDSGLPNDRFFAVRPEGSVSTLKIQRTERGDSAVYLCASSPQGGGELFFGEGSRLTVL.

V and J are TRBV19 and TRBJ1-4; TRBD1 agrees at 8 bases. The CDR3 is made up of 16 amino acids. Trimming cost V 6 bases and J 1 base; bases outside gene matches: 7. Germline CDR1 reads LNHDA; CDR2 reads SQIVND (reference sequence). In nucleotides, the CDR3 is TGTGCCAGTAGCCCACGGACAGGGCGAACTAATGAAAAACTGTTTTTT. It translates to CASSPRTGRTNEKLFF.

The gene calls are TRBV6-1 and TRBJ2-1; the match to TRBD2 covers 10 bases. The germline CDR1 and CDR2 sequences are MNHNS and SASEGT. CDR3 size: 15 residues. Unmatched junction bases numbered 0, after V lost 2 bases and J lost 2 bases. CDR3 coding DNA: TGTGCCAGCAGTGAACTAGCGGGGGCCTACAATGAGCAGTTCTTC. It is translated as CASSELAGAYNEQFF.